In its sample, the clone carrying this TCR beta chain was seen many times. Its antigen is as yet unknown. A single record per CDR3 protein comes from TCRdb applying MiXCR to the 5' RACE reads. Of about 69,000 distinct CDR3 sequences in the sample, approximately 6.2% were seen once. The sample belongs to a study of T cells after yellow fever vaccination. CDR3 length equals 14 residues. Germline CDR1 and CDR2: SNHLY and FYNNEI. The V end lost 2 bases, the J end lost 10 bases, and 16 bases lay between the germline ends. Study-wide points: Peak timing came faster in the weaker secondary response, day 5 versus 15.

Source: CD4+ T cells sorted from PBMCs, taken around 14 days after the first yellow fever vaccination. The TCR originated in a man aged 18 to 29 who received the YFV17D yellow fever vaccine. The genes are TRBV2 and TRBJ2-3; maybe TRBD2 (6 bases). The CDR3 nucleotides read TGTGCCAGCAGTGAAATTCGTGGGGACTCAGCGCAGTATTTT. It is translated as CASSEIRGDSAQYF.